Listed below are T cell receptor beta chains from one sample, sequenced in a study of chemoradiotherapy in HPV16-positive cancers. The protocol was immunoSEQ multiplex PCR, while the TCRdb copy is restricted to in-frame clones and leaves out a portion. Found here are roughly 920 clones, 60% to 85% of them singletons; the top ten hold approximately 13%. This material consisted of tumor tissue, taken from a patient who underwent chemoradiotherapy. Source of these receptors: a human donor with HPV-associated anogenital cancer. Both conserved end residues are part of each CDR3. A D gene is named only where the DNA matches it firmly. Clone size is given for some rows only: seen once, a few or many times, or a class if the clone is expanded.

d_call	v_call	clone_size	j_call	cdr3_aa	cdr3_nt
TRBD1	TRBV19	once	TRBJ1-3	CASKGGGRSSGNTIYF	TGTGCCAGTAAAGGGGGCGGACGAAGTTCTGGAAACACCATATATTTT
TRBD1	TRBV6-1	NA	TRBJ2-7	CASSEWPGTGNEQYF	TGTGCCAGCAGTGAATGGCCCGGGACAGGCAACGAGCAGTACTTC
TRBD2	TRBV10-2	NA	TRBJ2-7	CASTEGLAGGHEQYF	TGCGCCAGCACCGAGGGCCTAGCGGGGGGCCACGAGCAGTACTTC
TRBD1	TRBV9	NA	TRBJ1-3	CASSYPTGDRGYSGNTIYF	TGTGCCAGCAGCTATCCCACCGGCGACAGGGGGTACTCTGGAAACACCATATATTTT
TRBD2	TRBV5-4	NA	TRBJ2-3	CASSVAGGPYSTDTQYF	TGTGCCAGCAGCGTAGCGGGGGGGCCGTATAGCACAGATACGCAGTATTTT
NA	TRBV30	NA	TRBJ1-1	CAWYSAGWVRAFF	TGTGCCTGGTATTCGGCAGGCTGGGTCCGAGCTTTCTTT
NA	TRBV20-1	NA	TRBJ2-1	CSARVYNEQFF	TGCAGTGCTAGAGTTTACAATGAGCAGTTCTTC
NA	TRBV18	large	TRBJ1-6	CASSPAGGSPLHF	TGTGCCAGCTCACCCGCCGGGGGTTCACCCCTCCACTTT
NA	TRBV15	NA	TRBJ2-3	CATSRVGDGTDTQYF	TGTGCCACCAGCAGAGTAGGGGACGGCACAGATACGCAGTATTTT
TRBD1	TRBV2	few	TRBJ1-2	CASSEAARGRDGYTF	TGTGCCAGCAGTGAAGCGGCCAGGGGGCGCGATGGCTACACCTTC
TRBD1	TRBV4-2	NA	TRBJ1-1	CASSLGVDRVGTEAFF	TGTGCCAGCAGCTTGGGGGTAGACAGGGTGGGTACTGAAGCTTTCTTT
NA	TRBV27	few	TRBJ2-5	CASSLVLRGRETQYF	TGTGCCAGCAGTTTAGTCCTGCGGGGGCGGGAGACCCAGTACTTC
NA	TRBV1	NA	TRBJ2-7	CTSRGAKPLFYEQYF	TGCACCAGCAGGGGAGCTAAGCCCCTCTTCTACGAGCAGTACTTC
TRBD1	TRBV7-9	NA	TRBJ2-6	CASSLGDRTLSGANVLTF	TGTGCCAGCAGCTTAGGGGACAGGACCCTTTCTGGGGCCAACGTCCTGACTTTC
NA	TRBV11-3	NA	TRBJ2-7	CASSPRADGYEQYF	TGTGCCAGCAGCCCCCGGGCAGATGGCTACGAGCAGTACTTC
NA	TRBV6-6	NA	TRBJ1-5	CASSKGDSNQPQHF	TGTGCCAGCAGCAAGGGGGATAGCAATCAGCCCCAGCATTTT
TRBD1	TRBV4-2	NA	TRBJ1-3	CASSQDGQGSGNTIYF	TGTGCCAGCAGCCAAGATGGACAGGGCTCGGGAAACACCATATATTTT
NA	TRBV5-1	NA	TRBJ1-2	CASSSNTRTANYGYTF	TGCGCCAGCAGCTCAAATACCCGGACAGCCAACTATGGCTACACCTTC
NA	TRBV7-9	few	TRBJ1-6	CASSLAGPSSPLHF	TGTGCCAGCAGCTTAGCAGGGCCGAGTTCACCCCTCCACTTT
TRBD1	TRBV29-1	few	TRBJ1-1	CSVWTGGVNTEAFF	TGCAGCGTTTGGACAGGGGGCGTGAACACTGAAGCTTTCTTT
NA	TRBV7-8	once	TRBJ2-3	CASSEQLYTDTQYF	TGTGCCAGCAGCGAACAGTTGTACACAGATACGCAGTATTTT
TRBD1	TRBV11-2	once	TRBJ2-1	CASRDRGSYNEQFF	TGTGCCAGCAGAGACAGGGGATCCTACAATGAGCAGTTCTTC
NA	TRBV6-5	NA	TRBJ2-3	CASSYGGPGTDTQYF	TGTGCCAGCAGTTACGGGGGGCCGGGCACAGATACGCAGTATTTT
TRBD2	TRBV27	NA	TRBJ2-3	CASRRDYQTDTQYF	TGTGCCAGCAGGCGGGACTACCAAACAGATACGCAGTATTTT
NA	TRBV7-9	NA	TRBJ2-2	CASSGDLRGGGELFF	TGTGCCAGCAGCGGCGACCTCAGGGGCGGCGGGGAGCTGTTTTTT
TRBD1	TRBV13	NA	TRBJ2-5	CASNNVRDKDRETQYF	TGTGCCAGCAACAACGTCCGGGACAAGGACAGGGAGACCCAGTACTTC
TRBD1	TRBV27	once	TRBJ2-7	CATTGGYEQYF	TGTGCCACGACAGGGGGCTACGAGCAGTACTTC
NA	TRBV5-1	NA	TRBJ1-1	CASSWAPMGANTEAFF	TGCGCCAGCAGCTGGGCCCCTATGGGAGCGAACACTGAAGCTTTCTTT
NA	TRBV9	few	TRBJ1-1	CASSVGGTGNTEAFF	TGTGCCAGCAGCGTAGGAGGGACGGGGAACACTGAAGCTTTCTTT
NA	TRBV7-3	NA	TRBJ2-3	CASSPTRADTQYF	TGTGCCAGCAGCCCGACTAGGGCAGATACGCAGTATTTT
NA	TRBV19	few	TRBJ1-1	CASSIEQLGEAFF	TGTGCCAGTAGTATAGAACAGCTCGGTGAAGCTTTCTTT
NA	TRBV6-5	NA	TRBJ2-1	CASKRGWNNEQFF	TGTGCCAGCAAAAGGGGGTGGAACAATGAGCAGTTCTTC
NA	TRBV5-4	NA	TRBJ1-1	CASSWANMNTEAFF	TGTGCCAGCAGCTGGGCAAACATGAACACTGAAGCTTTCTTT
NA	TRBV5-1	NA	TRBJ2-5	CASSLGAGTQTQYF	TGCGCCAGCAGCTTGGGTGCAGGGACGCAGACCCAGTACTTC
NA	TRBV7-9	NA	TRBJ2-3	CASSSTSRGATDTQYF	TGTGCCAGCAGCTCGACTAGTCGGGGGGCGACAGATACGCAGTATTTT
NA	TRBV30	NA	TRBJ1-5	CAWSTGHTSNQPQHF	TGTGCCTGGAGCACAGGACATACTAGCAATCAGCCCCAGCATTTT
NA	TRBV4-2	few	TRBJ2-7	CASSQDAQGSNYEQYF	TGTGCCAGCAGCCAAGACGCGCAAGGTTCGAACTACGAGCAGTACTTC
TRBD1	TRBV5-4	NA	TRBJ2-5	CASSAGTGFVETQYF	TGTGCCAGCAGCGCAGGGACAGGGTTTGTGGAGACCCAGTACTTC
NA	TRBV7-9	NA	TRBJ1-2	CASSLLYPSAGYTF	TGTGCCAGCAGCCTGCTCTATCCCTCCGCGGGCTACACCTTC
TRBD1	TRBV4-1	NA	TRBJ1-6	CASSQRQGLGPPLHF	TGCGCCAGCAGCCAACGACAGGGTCTTGGGCCACCCCTCCACTTT
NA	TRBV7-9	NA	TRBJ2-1	CASSRKGGYPNYNEQFF	TGTGCCAGCAGCCGAAAGGGGGGCTACCCGAACTACAATGAGCAGTTCTTC
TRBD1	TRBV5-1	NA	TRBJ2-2	CASSWTGPLNTGELFF	TGCGCCAGCAGCTGGACAGGGCCCTTGAACACCGGGGAGCTGTTTTTT
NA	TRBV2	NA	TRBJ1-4	CASSEAGGRGYEKLFF	TGTGCCAGCAGTGAAGCCGGAGGGCGGGGGTATGAAAAACTGTTTTTT
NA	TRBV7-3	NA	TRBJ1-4	CASSLGGGTNEKLFF	TGTGCCAGCAGCTTAGGAGGGGGTACTAATGAAAAACTGTTTTTT
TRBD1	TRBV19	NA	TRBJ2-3	CASNRGDTQYF	TGTGCCAGTAACAGGGGAGATACGCAGTATTTT
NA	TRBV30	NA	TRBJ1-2	CAWRDYGGARGYTF	TGTGCCTGGAGGGATTATGGGGGGGCTCGGGGCTACACCTTC
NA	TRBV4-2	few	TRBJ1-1	CASSQAVDWEAFF	TGTGCCAGCAGCCAAGCCGTGGACTGGGAAGCTTTCTTT
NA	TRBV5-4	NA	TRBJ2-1	CASSFGSGEQFF	TGTGCCAGCAGCTTTGGCAGCGGTGAGCAGTTCTTC
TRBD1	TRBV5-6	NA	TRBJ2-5	CASSNTGGETQYF	TGTGCCAGCAGCAATACAGGGGGAGAGACCCAGTACTTC